This entry describes one TCR beta chain. Per the germline V gene, CDR1 is SGHTA and CDR2 is FQGNSA. This CDR3 is built from 12 residues. V lost 2 bases and J lost 8, with 7 bases in between. The data were taken from a study of blood T cell repertoires in COVID-19. In the study overall: The United States, Italy and Spain were the sources of the acute and convalescent COVID-19 samples. T cells, B-cell-depleted T cells, or PBMCs provided the cDNA or gDNA that served as material.

In the authors' workflow: It was from reference gene primer amplification that nucleated cell counts were estimated. Profiling relied on immunoSEQ multiplex PCR, and the TCRdb table lists in-frame clones only, not all of them. V, J and clone size are those of that table, while D and trimming were read from the DNA. This sample has over 85,000 clones, with 86% found just once. This chain uses TRBV7-2 with TRBJ1-5; no clear D. Material: peripheral blood. This TCR came from a man in his fifties or sixties with acute or convalescent COVID-19. Here the CDR3 reads CASSLQGEPQHF. The CDR3, as DNA: TGTGCCAGCAGCTTACAAGGAGAGCCCCAGCATTTT. The full variable domain, completed using reference TRBV7-2 and TRBJ1-5, is GAGVSQSPSNKVTEKGKDVELRCDPISGHTALYWYRQSLGQGLEFLIYFQGNSAPDKSGLPSDRFSAERTGGSVSTLTIQRTQQEDSAVYLCASSLQGEPQHFGDGTRLSIL.